The clone carrying this T cell receptor (beta chain) was picked up many times. Its antigen is undetermined. This CDR3 has 14 residues. CDR1 is SGHAT, CDR2 FQNNGV, per germline. The V gene lost 5 bases and the J gene lost 3 bases, with 14 bases spanning the gap. No ophthalmopathy progression within 18 months constituted stable Graves' hyperthyroidism. Participants, patients aged 18 to 65, had newly diagnosed hyperthyroidism with a duration under 2 months. This specimen belongs to a study of T cells in Graves' hyperthyroidism and ophthalmopathy. Notes on the study in general: A model of 13 V-J features distinguished ophthalmopathy from stable hyperthyroidism.

From RNA transcripts, TCR beta CDR3 regions were amplified. Using the HTBI primer set, a first-round RT-PCR was run on the TCR CDR3. TCRdb reprocessed the multiplex PCR reads via MiXCR and lists one record per CDR3 protein. The sample has about 110,000 distinct CDR3 sequences; more than 15% are singletons. J is TRBJ2-7 and V is TRBV11-2; either TRBD1 or TRBD2 may supply D (5 bases each). The TCR originated in a woman between 45 and 65 years old with Graves' hyperthyroidism. What was sequenced was blood. CDR3 DNA: TGTGCCAGCAGCCCCCGGAGGACACACTACGAGCAGTACTTC. Its protein product is CASSPRRTHYEQYF.